The sequence of this T cell receptor beta chain was determined in a study of response to subunit inactivated influenza vaccine. General study findings and limits: Only a handful of new T cells, the authors suggested, are recruited with each seasonal influenza vaccination.

TCRdb ran MiXCR on the RT-PCR reads and lists one entry per CDR3 protein. The data show about 150,000 distinct CDR3 sequences, with 9.5% to 12% seen just once and approximately 35% held by the top ten. The CDR3 totals 16 residues. In germline, CDR1 is LGHNA, CDR2 YSLEER. Trimming left V 1 base short and J 8 bases short, with 18 bases between. There are a few counts of this clonotype. The target antigen is unknown. This sequence originates from a man in his fifties or sixties who received an inactivated influenza vaccine. V usage is TRBV4-3 and J usage is TRBJ2-1; D not certain. The sample consisted of CD8+ T cells sorted from PBMCs, taken around 25 months after vaccination. CDR3 region: CASSQAASPRVDEQFF. DNA for the CDR3: TGCGCCAGCAGCCAAGCAGCCTCCCCTAGGGTAGATGAGCAGTTCTTC.